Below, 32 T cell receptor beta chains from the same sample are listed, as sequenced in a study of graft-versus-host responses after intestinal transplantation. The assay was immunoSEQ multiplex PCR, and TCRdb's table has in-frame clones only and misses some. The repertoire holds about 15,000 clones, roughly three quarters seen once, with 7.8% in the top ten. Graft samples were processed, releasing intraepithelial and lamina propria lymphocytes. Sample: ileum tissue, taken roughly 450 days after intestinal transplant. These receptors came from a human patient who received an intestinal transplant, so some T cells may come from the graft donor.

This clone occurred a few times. CDR3 residues: CASIGVRANTGELFF. DNA of the CDR3: TGTGCCAGTATAGGTGTCAGGGCGAACACCGGGGAGCTGTTTTTT. J is TRBJ2-2 and V is TRBV19, with D maybe TRBD1 (5 bases). Germline V gene data show CDR1 as LNHDA and CDR2 as SQIVND (reference sequence). The CDR3 consists of 15 residues. Trimming pared 7 bases from V and 0 bases from J, leaving 12 bases between. Together with reference TRBV19 and TRBJ2-2, the CDR3 gives the full variable domain: DGGITQSPKYLFRKEGQNVTLSCEQNLNHDAMYWYRQDPGQGLRLIYYSQIVNDFQKGDIAEGYSVSREKKESFPLTVTSAQKNPTAFYLCASIGVRANTGELFFGEGSRLTVL.

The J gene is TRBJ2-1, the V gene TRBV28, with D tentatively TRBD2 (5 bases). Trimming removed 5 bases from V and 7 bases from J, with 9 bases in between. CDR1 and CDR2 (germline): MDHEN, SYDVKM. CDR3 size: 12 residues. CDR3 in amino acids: CASSIGRNEQFF. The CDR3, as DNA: TGTGCCAGCAGTATAGGGAGAAATGAGCAGTTCTTC.

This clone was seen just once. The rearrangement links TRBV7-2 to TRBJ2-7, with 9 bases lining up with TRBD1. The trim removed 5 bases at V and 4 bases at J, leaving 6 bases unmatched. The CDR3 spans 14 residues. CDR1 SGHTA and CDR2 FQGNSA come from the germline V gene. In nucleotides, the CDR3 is TGTGCCAGCAGCCCACAGGGGGCGGGATACGAGCAGTACTTC. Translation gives CASSPQGAGYEQYF.

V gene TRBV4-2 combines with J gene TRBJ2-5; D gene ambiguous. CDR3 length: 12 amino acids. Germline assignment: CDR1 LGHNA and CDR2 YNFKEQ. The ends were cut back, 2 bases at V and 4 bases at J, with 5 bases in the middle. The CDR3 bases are TGTGCCAGCAGCCAATCGGGAGAGACCCAGTACTTC. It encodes CASSQSGETQYF.

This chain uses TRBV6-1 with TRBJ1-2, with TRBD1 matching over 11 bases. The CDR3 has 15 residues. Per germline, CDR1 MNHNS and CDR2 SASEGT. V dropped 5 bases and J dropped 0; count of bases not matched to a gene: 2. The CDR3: CASSSGQGANYGYTF. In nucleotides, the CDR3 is TGTGCCAGCAGTTCGGGACAGGGGGCTAACTATGGCTACACCTTC.

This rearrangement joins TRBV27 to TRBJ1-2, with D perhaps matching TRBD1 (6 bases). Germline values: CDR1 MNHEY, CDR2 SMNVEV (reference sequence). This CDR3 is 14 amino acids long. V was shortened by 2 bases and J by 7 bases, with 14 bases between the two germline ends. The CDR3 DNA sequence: TGTGCCAGCAGTTTAGGGGGGGCGGCTAGTGGCTACACCTTC. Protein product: CASSLGGAASGYTF.

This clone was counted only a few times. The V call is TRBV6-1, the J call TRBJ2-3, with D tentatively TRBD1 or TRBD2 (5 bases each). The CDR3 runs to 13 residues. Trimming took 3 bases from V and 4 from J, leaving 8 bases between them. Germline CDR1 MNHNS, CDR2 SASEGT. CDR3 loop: CASSEGRSDTQYF. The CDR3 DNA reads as TGTGCCAGCAGTGAGGGACGTTCAGATACGCAGTATTTT.

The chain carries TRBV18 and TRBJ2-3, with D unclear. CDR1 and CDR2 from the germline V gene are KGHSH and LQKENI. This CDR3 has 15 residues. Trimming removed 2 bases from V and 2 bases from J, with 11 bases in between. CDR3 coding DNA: TGTGCCAGCTCACCAATTCTGGGGAACACAGATACGCAGTATTTT. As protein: CASSPILGNTDTQYF.

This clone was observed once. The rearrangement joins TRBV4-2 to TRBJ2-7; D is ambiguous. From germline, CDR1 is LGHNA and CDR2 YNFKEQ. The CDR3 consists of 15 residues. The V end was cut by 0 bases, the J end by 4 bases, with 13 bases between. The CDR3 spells CASSQEGGPWYEQYF. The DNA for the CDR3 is TGTGCCAGCAGCCAAGAGGGCGGCCCTTGGTACGAGCAGTACTTC.

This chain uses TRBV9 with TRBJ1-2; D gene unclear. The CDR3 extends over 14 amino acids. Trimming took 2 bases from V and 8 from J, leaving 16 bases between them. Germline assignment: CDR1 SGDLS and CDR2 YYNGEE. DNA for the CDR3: TGTGCCAGCAGCGTCAGGCCTACCGGCCGGGGCTACACCTTC. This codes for CASSVRPTGRGYTF.

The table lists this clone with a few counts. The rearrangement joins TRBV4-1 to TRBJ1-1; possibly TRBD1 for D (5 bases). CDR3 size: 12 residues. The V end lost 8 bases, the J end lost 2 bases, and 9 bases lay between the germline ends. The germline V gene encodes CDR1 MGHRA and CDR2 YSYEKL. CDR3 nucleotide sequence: TGCGCCAGCGGGGCTTATAACACTGAAGCTTTCTTT. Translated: CASGAYNTEAFF.

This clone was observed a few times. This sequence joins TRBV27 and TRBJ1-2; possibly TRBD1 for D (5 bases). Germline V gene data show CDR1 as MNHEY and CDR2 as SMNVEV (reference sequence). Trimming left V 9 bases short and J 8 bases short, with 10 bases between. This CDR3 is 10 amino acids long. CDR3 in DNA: TGTGCCAGTTTGTGGGACGGCTACACCTTC. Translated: CASLWDGYTF.

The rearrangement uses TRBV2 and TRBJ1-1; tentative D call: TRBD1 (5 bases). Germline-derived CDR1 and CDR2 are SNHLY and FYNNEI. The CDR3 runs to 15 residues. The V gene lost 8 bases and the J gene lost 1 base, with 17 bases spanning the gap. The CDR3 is CASGISPGPNTEAFF. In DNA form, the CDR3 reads TGTGCCAGCGGTATCTCCCCGGGGCCGAACACTGAAGCTTTCTTT. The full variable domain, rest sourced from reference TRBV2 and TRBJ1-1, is EPEVTQTPSHQVTQMGQEVILRCVPISNHLYFYWYRQILGQKVEFLVSFYNNEISEKSEIFDDQFSVERPDGSNFTLKIRSTKLEDSAMYFCASGISPGPNTEAFFGQGTRLTVV.

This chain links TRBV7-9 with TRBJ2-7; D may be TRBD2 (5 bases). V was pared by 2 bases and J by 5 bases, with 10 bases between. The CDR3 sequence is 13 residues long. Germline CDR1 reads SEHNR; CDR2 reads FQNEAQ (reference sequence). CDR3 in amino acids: CASSLRGIDEQYF. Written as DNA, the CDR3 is TGTGCCAGCAGCTTACGAGGGATCGACGAGCAGTACTTC. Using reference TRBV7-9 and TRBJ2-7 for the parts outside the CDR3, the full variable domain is DTGVSQNPRHKITKRGQNVTFRCDPISEHNRLYWYRQTLGQGPEFLTYFQNEAQLEKSRLLSDRFSAERPKGSFSTLEIQRTEQGDSAMYLCASSLRGIDEQYFGPGTRLTVT.

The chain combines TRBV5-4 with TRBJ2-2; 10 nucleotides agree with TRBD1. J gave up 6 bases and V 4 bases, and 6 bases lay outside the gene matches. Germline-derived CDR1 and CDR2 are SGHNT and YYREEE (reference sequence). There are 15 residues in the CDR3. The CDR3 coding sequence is TGTGCCAGCAGCCCGACAGGGGGCGCAGCCGGGGAGCTGTTTTTT. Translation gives CASSPTGGAAGELFF.

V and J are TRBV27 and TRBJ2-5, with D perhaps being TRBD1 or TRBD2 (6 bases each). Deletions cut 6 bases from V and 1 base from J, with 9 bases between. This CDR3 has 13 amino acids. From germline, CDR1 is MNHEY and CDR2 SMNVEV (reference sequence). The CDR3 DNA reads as TGTGCCAGCAGCGGGGGCGCCCAAGAGACCCAGTACTTC. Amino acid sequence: CASSGGAQETQYF.

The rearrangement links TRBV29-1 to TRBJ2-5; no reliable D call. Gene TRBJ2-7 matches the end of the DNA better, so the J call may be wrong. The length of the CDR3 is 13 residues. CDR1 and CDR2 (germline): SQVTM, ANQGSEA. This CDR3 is CSAMHRAPYEQYF. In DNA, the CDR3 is TGCAGCGCAATGCACAGAGCCCCCTACGAGCAGTACTTC.

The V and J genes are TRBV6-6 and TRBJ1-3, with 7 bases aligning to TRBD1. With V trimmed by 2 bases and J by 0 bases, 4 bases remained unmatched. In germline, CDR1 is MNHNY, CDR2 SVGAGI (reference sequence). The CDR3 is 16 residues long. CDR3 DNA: TGTGCCAGCAGTTACCTAGGGGGCCCCTCTGGAAACACCATATATTTT. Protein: CASSYLGGPSGNTIYF.

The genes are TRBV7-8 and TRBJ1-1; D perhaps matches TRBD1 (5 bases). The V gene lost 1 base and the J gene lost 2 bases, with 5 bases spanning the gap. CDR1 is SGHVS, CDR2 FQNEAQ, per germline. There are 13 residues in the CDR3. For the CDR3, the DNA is TGTGCCAGCAGCTTAGGGACAAACACTGAAGCTTTCTTT. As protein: CASSLGTNTEAFF. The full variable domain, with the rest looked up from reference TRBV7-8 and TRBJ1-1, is GAGVSQSPRYKVAKRGQDVALRCDPISGHVSLFWYQQALGQGPEFLTYFQNEAQLDKSGLPSDRFFAERPEGSVSTLKIQRTQQEDSAVYLCASSLGTNTEAFFGQGTRLTVV.

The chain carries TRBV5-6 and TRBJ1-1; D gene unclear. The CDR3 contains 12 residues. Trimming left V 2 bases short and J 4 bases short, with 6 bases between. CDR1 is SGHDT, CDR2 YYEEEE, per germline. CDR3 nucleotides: TGTGCCAGCAGCTTCGGAGGCACTGAAGCTTTCTTT. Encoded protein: CASSFGGTEAFF.

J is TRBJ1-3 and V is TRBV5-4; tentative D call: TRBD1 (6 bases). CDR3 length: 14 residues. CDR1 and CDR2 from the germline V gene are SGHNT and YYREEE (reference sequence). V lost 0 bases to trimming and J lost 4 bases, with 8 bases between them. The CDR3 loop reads CASSLAGAGNTIYF. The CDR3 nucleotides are TGTGCCAGCAGCTTGGCGGGGGCAGGAAACACCATATATTTT.

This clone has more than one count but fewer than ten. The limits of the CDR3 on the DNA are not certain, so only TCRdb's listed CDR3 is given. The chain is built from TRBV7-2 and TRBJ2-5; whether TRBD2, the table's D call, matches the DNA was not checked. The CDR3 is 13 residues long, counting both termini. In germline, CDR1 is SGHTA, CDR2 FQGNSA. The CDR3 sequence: CASSLFGEGEQYF.

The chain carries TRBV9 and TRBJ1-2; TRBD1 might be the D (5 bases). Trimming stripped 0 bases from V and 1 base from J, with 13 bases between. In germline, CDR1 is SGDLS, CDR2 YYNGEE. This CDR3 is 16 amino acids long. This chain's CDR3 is CASSVDGGWVNYGYTF. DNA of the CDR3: TGTGCCAGCAGCGTAGATGGGGGTTGGGTTAACTATGGCTACACCTTC.

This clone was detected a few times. As DNA, the CDR3 is TGTGCCAGCAGCTACGGGACTAGCGGGGCCTTCCAAGAGACCCAGTACTTC. Protein product: CASSYGTSGAFQETQYF. V usage is TRBV7-9 and J usage is TRBJ2-5; TRBD2 aligns across 13 bases. Germline V gene data show CDR1 as SEHNR and CDR2 as FQNEAQ (reference sequence). The CDR3 extends over 17 amino acids. V was pared by 4 bases and J by 1 base, with 6 bases of the junction left unmatched.

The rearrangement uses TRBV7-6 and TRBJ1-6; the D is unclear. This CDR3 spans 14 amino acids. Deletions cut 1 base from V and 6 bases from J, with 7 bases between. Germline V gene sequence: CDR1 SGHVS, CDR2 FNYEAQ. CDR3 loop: CASSLDGLNSPLHF. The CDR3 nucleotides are TGTGCCAGCAGCTTAGACGGACTTAATTCACCCCTCCACTTT.

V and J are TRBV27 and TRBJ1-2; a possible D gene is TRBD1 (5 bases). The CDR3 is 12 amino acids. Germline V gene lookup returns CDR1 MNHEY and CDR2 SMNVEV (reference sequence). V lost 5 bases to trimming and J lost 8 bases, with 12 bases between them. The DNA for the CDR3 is TGTGCCAGCAGTCACCCGGGGGGAGGCTACACCTTC. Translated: CASSHPGGGYTF.

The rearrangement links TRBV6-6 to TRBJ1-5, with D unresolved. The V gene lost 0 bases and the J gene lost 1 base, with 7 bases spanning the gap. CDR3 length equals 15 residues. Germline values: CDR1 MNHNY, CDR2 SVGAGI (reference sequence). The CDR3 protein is CASSYSMGSNQPQHF. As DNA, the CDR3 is TGTGCCAGCAGTTACTCGATGGGCAGCAATCAGCCCCAGCATTTT.

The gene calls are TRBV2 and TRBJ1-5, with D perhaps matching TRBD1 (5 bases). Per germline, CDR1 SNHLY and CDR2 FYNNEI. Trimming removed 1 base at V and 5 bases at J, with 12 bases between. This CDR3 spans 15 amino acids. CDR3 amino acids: CASSEGGWPHQPQHF. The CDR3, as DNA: TGTGCCAGCAGTGAAGGGGGGTGGCCGCATCAGCCCCAGCATTTT.

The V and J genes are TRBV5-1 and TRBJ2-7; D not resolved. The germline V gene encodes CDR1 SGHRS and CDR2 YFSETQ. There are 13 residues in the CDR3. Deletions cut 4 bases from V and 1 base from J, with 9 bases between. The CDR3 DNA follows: TGCGCCAGCAGCGTCCCAGGTTCCTACGAGCAGTACTTC. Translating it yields CASSVPGSYEQYF.

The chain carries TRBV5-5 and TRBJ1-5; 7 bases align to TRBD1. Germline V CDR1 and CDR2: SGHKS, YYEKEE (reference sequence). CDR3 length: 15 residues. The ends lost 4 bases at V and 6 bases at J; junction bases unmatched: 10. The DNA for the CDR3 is TGTGCCAGCAGCGCGGGGATAGGGGGCGGTCAGCCCCAGCATTTT. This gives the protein CASSAGIGGGQPQHF.

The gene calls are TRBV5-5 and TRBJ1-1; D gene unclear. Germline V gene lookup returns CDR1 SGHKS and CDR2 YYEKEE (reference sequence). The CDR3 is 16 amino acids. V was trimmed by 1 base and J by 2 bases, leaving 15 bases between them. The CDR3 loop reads CASSLWEAFKNTEAFF. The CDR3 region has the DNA TGTGCCAGCAGCTTGTGGGAAGCCTTTAAAAACACTGAAGCTTTCTTT.

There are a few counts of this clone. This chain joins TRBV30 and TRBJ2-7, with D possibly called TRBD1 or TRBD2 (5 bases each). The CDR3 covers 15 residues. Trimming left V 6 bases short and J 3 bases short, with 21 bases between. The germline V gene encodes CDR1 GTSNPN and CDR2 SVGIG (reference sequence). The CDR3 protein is CACLPTRDGIYEQYF. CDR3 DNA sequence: TGTGCCTGCCTTCCGACCCGGGACGGGATCTACGAGCAGTACTTC.